This T cell receptor (beta chain) originates from a study of T cells after yellow fever vaccination. MiXCR was run by TCRdb on the 5' RACE reads, yielding one entry per CDR3 protein. The repertoire has hundreds of thousands of distinct CDR3 sequences, roughly 3.5% of them found once; the top ten carry around 24%. The ends were cut back, 3 bases at V and 8 bases at J, with 7 bases in the middle. The CDR3 has 11 residues. The chain carries TRBV12-3 or TRBV12-4 and TRBJ1-2; D unresolved. This receptor was taken from a young man who received the YFV17D yellow fever vaccine. Material: PBMCs, obtained on the day of the yellow fever booster vaccination. The CDR3 region has the DNA TGTGCCAGCAGTTTTGGCGAGGGCTACACCTTC. It encodes CASSFGEGYTF.